These 23 T cell receptor beta chains were sequenced from one sample in a study of cytomegalovirus exposure and HLA in healthy donors. This PCR relied on a set of 60 Vbeta primers and 13 Jbeta primers. Using immunoSEQ multiplex PCR, the repertoire was profiled, and TCRdb retains in-frame clones only, with some absent. The data show 150,000 to 200,000 clones, nearly 80% seen once. Sequenced input: PBMCs. The receptor set was obtained from a woman aged 25 to 39 in good health and CMV-seropositive.

J is TRBJ1-2 and V is TRBV5-6; a weak D match, TRBD1 (6 bases). Germline CDR1 and CDR2: SGHDT and YYEEEE. The V gene lost 2 bases and the J gene lost 4 bases, with 18 bases spanning the gap. The CDR3 consists of 16 residues. DNA for the CDR3: TGTGCCAGCAGCTTCCCCCCTGGGGGCCCCGTCTATGGCTACACCTTC. It yields the protein CASSFPPGGPVYGYTF.

The rearrangement links TRBV6-6 to TRBJ2-1; D ambiguous. Trimming removed 8 bases at V and 2 bases at J, with 7 bases between. CDR1 and CDR2 from the germline V gene are MNHNY and SVGAGI (reference sequence). CDR3 length: 12 amino acids. The CDR3 region has the DNA TGTGCCAGCGGGCAGACCTACAATGAGCAGTTCTTC. Translating it yields CASGQTYNEQFF.

The chain is built from TRBV18 and TRBJ1-4; 7 bases map to TRBD1. V trimming: 6 bases; J trimming: 6 bases; junction bases outside the gene matches: 4. This CDR3 region has 13 residues. Germline V CDR1 and CDR2: KGHSH, LQKENI. The CDR3 DNA sequence: TGTGCCAGCTCTTCCGGGACAGATGAAAAACTGTTTTTT. The encoded protein is CASSSGTDEKLFF.

The V call is TRBV5-3, the J call TRBJ1-2; D call uncertain. TRBV5-3 qualifies as an ORF whose function is uncertain. The V end was cut by 8 bases, the J end by 4 bases, with 21 bases between. The CDR3 totals 15 residues. CDR3 amino acids: CASKSPTARFYGYTF. The CDR3, as DNA: TGTGCCAGCAAAAGCCCAACAGCAAGGTTCTATGGCTACACCTTC.

V gene TRBV6-5 combines with J gene TRBJ2-5; TRBD2 aligns across 11 bases. Matching the DNA end better, TRBJ2-7 makes the J call doubtful. CDR1 and CDR2 (germline): MNHEY, SVGAGI. The CDR3 is made up of 14 amino acids. This CDR3 is CASTRLAGTYEQYF. The CDR3 DNA is TGTGCCAGCACCAGACTAGCGGGGACCTACGAGCAGTACTTC.

The chain combines TRBV29-1 with TRBJ2-7, with D possibly TRBD1 on 6 matching bases. The V gene lost 7 bases and the J gene lost 3 bases, with 13 bases spanning the gap. The length of the CDR3 is 12 residues. Per germline, CDR1 SQVTM and CDR2 ANQGSEA. The CDR3 bases are TGCAGCGCCATAGACAGGCACTACGAGCAGTACTTC. Translating it yields CSAIDRHYEQYF.

The V and J genes are TRBV6-5 and TRBJ1-2, with D possibly matching TRBD1 (5 bases). Trimming took 7 bases from V and 4 from J, leaving 16 bases between them. Germline CDR1 MNHEY, CDR2 SVGAGI. The length of the CDR3 is 14 residues. The CDR3 loop reads CASTFEPGGYGYTF. The CDR3 nucleotides read TGTGCCAGCACCTTCGAGCCGGGGGGCTATGGCTACACCTTC.

This chain uses TRBV10-3 with TRBJ2-3; 10 positions agree with TRBD2. Germline V lookup: CDR1 ENHRY, CDR2 SYGVKD. The CDR3 extends over 15 amino acids. V trimming: 2 bases; J trimming: 8 bases; junction bases outside the gene matches: 7. The CDR3 loop reads CAISELAGAPGTQYF. CDR3 in DNA: TGTGCCATCAGTGAGCTAGCGGGGGCCCCGGGTACGCAGTATTTT.

V usage is TRBV20-1 and J usage is TRBJ1-1; D gene ambiguous. Per the germline V gene, CDR1 is DFQATT and CDR2 is SNEGSKA (reference sequence). The CDR3 sequence is 10 residues long. V lost 7 bases and J 5 bases, leaving 8 bases between the germline ends. The chain's CDR3 is CSVYGTEAFF. As DNA, the CDR3 is TGCAGTGTTTACGGTACTGAAGCTTTCTTT.

This clone was seen once. This same CDR3 is encoded by further DNA sequences in the sample. The genes are TRBV28 and TRBJ2-2; D not resolved. The CDR3 consists of 10 residues. The ends were cut back, 6 bases at V and 8 bases at J, with 4 bases in the middle. Germline V gene data show CDR1 as MDHEN and CDR2 as SYDVKM. For the CDR3, the DNA is TGTGCCAGCAGGCGTGGGGAGCTGTTTTTT. Its protein product is CASRRGELFF.

This clone was observed once. The rearrangement links TRBV7-9 to TRBJ1-2, with no clear D. Trimming pared 6 bases from V and 4 bases from J, leaving 12 bases between. Germline assignment: CDR1 SEHNR and CDR2 FQNEAQ (reference sequence). CDR3 size: 13 residues. The CDR3 sequence is CASSPEDFYGYTF. The DNA for the CDR3 is TGTGCCAGCAGTCCTGAGGACTTCTATGGCTACACCTTC.

The chain links TRBV7-9 to TRBJ1-4; the D gene is possibly TRBD1 (5 bases). The germline V and J ends were trimmed by 2 bases and 0 bases, with 10 bases remaining between them. The CDR3 has 16 amino acids. Germline V gene data show CDR1 as SEHNR and CDR2 as FQNEAQ (reference sequence). Written as DNA, the CDR3 is TGTGCCAGCAGCTTATCACAGGTTGCAACTAATGAAAAACTGTTTTTT. Protein product: CASSLSQVATNEKLFF. The full variable domain, in which reference TRBV7-9 and TRBJ1-4 provide the parts outside the CDR3, is DTGVSQNPRHKITKRGQNVTFRCDPISEHNRLYWYRQTLGQGPEFLTYFQNEAQLEKSRLLSDRFSAERPKGSFSTLEIQRTEQGDSAMYLCASSLSQVATNEKLFFGSGTQLSVL.

This clone occurred once. The chain recombines TRBV9 with TRBJ1-2, with 7 bases fitting TRBD1. V shed 4 bases and J 0 bases; nucleotides not matched to a gene: 12. Germline V lookup: CDR1 SGDLS, CDR2 YYNGEE. The CDR3 covers 17 residues. The CDR3 loop is CASSPEGGRSSNYGYTF. The CDR3, as DNA: TGTGCCAGCAGCCCGGAAGGGGGCCGCTCTTCTAACTATGGCTACACCTTC. Full variable domain (rest looked up from reference TRBV9 and TRBJ1-2): DSGVTQTPKHLITATGQRVTLRCSPRSGDLSVYWYQQSLDQGLQFLIQYYNGEERAKGNILERFSAQQFPDLHSELNLSSLELGDSALYFCASSPEGGRSSNYGYTFGSGTRLTVV.

This clone has only a few counts. In nucleotides, the CDR3 is TGTGCCAGCAGGAAGACACAGGGCACGGGGACAGCAGATACGCAGTATTTT. It specifies CASRKTQGTGTADTQYF. The rearrangement uses TRBV5-8 and TRBJ2-3; 7 bases agree with TRBD1. J was trimmed by 4 bases and V by 5 bases; bases with no gene match: 16. Looked up from germline, CDR1 is SGHTS and CDR2 is YDEGEE. This CDR3 has 17 amino acids.

The CDR3 nucleotides read TGTGCCAGCAGCACGGGACAGGGAAGGTTTTTAGCTTTCTTT. Amino acid sequence: CASSTGQGRFLAFF. V and J are TRBV11-2 and TRBJ1-1, with 9 bases fitting TRBD1. Germline V lookup: CDR1 SGHAT, CDR2 FQNNGV. Trimming removed 5 bases from V and 10 bases from J; junction bases left unmatched: 11. The CDR3 sequence is 14 residues long.

This clone was picked up a small number of times. The chain recombines TRBV27 with TRBJ1-1, with a weak D call TRBD1 (6 bases). V was pared by 4 bases and J by 1 base, with 7 bases between. Germline loops: CDR1 MNHEY, CDR2 SMNVEV (reference sequence). This CDR3 contains 13 residues. DNA for the CDR3: TGTGCCAGCAGTTGGGGACAGAACACTGAAGCTTTCTTT. The encoded protein is CASSWGQNTEAFF.

The chain joins TRBV2 to TRBJ1-3, with 8 nucleotides matching TRBD1. The CDR3 is made up of 14 amino acids. Trimming took 8 bases from V and 1 from J; bases not matched to a gene: 4. CDR1 and CDR2 from the germline V gene are SNHLY and FYNNEI. CDR3 loop: CASADRASGNTIYF. The CDR3 bases are TGTGCCAGCGCGGACAGGGCTTCTGGAAACACCATATATTTT.

The J gene is TRBJ2-7, the V gene TRBV6-1; TRBD1 matches at 8 bases. Germline-derived CDR1 and CDR2 are MNHNS and SASEGT. Germline trimming cut 5 bases from V and 0 bases from J; bases unmatched to any gene: 6. The CDR3 extends over 15 amino acids. DNA for the CDR3: TGTGCCAGCAGTAAAGGACAGGGTAGCTCCTACGAGCAGTACTTC. This codes for CASSKGQGSSYEQYF.

The table lists this clone with a few counts. The chain joins TRBV11-3 to TRBJ2-4; TRBD2 aligns across 9 bases. The V gene end was trimmed by 1 base and the J gene end by 8 bases; junction bases not matched to a gene: 6. This CDR3 is built from 15 residues. From germline, CDR1 is SGHNT and CDR2 YENEEA. CDR3 sequence (DNA): TGTGCCAGCAGCTTAGGCGGGGGGGCCTGGGACATTCAGTACTTC. It translates to CASSLGGGAWDIQYF. The whole variable domain, remainder taken from reference TRBV11-3 and TRBJ2-4, is EAGVVQSPRYKIIEKKQPVAFWCNPISGHNTLYWYLQNLGQGPELLIRYENEEAVDDSQLPKDRFSAERLKGVDSTLKIQPAELGDSAVYLCASSLGGGAWDIQYFGAGTRLSVL.

This sequence joins TRBV7-2 and TRBJ2-1; 10 nucleotides agree with TRBD1. The CDR3 has 16 residues. V gave up 5 bases and J gave up 10 bases; unmatched junction bases: 14. CDR1 is SGHTA and CDR2 is FQGNSA in the germline V gene. The CDR3 nucleotides read TGTGCCAGCAGCCTGTCCGGGGGGACAGGGGCCCGCGAGCAGTTCTTC. This codes for CASSLSGGTGAREQFF.

The chain has TRBV9 and TRBJ1-2; TRBD1 matches at 9 bases. The V gene's germline CDR1 is SGDLS and CDR2 YYNGEE. J gave up 4 bases and V 2 bases, and 12 bases lay outside the gene matches. This CDR3 region has 17 residues. The CDR3 nucleotides read TGTGCCAGCAGCGTGGGACAGGGAAGGGCTTCCATCTATGGCTACACCTTC. This codes for CASSVGQGRASIYGYTF.

V gene TRBV27 combines with J gene TRBJ1-3; tentatively, D is TRBD1 (6 bases). V was shortened by 5 bases and J by 1 base, with 9 bases between the two germline ends. The CDR3 extends over 14 amino acids. Germline assignment: CDR1 MNHEY and CDR2 SMNVEV (reference sequence). The CDR3, as DNA: TGTGCCAGCAGTCTACAGGGTTCTGGAAACACCATATATTTT. This translates into CASSLQGSGNTIYF.

The chain has TRBV6-6 and TRBJ1-4; D possibly corresponds to TRBD1 (5 bases). The CDR3 is 13 residues long. CDR1 MNHNY and CDR2 SVGAGI come from the germline V gene (reference sequence). V dropped 8 bases and J dropped 5 bases, with 12 bases sitting between them. The CDR3 is CASGGGWNEKLFF. CDR3 coding DNA: TGTGCCAGCGGGGGGGGTTGGAATGAAAAACTGTTTTTT.